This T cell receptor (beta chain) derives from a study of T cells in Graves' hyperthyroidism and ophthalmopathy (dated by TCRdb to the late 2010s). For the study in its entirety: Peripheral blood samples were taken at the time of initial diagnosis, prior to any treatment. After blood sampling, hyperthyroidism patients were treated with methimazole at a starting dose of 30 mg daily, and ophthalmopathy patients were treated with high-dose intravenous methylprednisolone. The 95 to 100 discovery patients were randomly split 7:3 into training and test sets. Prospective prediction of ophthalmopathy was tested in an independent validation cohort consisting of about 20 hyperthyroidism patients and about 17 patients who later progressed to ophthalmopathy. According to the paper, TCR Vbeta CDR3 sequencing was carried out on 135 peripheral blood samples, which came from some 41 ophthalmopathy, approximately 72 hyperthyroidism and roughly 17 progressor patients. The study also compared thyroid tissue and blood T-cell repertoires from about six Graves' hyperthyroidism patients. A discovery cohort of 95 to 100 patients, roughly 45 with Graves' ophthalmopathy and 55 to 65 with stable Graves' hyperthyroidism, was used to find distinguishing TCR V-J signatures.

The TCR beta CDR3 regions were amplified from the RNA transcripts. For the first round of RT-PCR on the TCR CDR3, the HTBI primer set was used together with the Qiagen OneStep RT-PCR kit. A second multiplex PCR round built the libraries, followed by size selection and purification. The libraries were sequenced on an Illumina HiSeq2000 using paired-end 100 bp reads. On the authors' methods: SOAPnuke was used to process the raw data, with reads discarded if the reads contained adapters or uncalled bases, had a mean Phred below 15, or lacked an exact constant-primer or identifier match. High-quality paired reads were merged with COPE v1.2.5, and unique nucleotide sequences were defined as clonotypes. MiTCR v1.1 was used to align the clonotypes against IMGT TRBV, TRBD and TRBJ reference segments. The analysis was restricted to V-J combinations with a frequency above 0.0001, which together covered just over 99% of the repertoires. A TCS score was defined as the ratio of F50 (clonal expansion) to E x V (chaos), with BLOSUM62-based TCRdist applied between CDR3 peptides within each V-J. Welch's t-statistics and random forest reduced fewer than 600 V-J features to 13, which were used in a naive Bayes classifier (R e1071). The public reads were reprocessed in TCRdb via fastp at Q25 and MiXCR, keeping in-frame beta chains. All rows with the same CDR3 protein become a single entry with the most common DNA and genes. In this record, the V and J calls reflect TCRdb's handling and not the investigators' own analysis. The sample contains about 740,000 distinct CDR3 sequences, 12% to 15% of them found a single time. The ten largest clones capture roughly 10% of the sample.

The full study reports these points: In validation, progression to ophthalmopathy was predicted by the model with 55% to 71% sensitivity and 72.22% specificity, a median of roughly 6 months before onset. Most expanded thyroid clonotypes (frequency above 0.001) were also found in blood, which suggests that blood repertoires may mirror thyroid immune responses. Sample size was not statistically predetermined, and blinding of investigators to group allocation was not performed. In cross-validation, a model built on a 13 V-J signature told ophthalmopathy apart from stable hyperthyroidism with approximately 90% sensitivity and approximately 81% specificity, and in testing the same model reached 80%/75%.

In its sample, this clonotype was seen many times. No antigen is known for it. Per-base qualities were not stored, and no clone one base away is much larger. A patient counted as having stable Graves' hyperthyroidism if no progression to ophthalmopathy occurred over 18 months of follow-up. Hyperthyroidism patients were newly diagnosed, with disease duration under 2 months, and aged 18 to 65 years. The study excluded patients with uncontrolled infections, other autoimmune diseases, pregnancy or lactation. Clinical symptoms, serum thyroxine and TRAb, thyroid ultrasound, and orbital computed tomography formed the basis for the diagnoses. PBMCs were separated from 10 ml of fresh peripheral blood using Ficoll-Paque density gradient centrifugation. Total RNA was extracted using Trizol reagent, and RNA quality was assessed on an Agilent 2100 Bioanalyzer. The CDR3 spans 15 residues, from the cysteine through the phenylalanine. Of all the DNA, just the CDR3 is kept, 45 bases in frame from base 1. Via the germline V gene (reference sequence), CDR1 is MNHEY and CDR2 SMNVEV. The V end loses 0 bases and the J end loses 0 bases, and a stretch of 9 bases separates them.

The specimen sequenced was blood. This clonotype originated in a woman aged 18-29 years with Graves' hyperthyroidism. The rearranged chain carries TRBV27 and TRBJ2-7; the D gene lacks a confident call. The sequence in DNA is TGTGCCAGCAGTTTATCGGCGGCCAGCTCCTACGAGCAGTACTTC. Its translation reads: CASSLSAASSYEQYF.